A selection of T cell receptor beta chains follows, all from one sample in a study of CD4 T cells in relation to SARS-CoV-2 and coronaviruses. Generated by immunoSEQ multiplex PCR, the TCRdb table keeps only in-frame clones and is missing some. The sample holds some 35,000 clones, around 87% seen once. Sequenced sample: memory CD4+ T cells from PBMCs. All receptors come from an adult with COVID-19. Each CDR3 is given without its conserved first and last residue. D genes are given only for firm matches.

CDR3 protein: ASSMRGWNEKLF
J gene: TRBJ1-4
D gene: .
V gene: TRBV19

CDR3 protein: ASSLRTSGGVTNEQF
J gene: TRBJ2-1
D gene: TRBD2
V gene: TRBV27

CDR3 protein: ASSLNPPGQKIGYT
J gene: TRBJ1-2
D gene: TRBD1
V gene: TRBV5-1

CDR3 protein: ASSVALAGHSGANVLT
J gene: TRBJ2-6
D gene: TRBD2
V gene: TRBV9

CDR3 protein: ASTLTQGGTQY
J gene: TRBJ2-5
D gene: .
V gene: TRBV12-3/TRBV12-4

CDR3 protein: ASSLYFGAGGLRNEQY
J gene: TRBJ2-7
D gene: TRBD2
V gene: TRBV27

CDR3 protein: ASGVAGANVLT
J gene: TRBJ2-6
D gene: .
V gene: TRBV28

CDR3 protein: ASSPGTGSEQY
J gene: TRBJ2-7
D gene: TRBD1
V gene: TRBV3-1/TRBV3-2

CDR3 protein: ASSLGDQGVRETQY
J gene: TRBJ2-5
D gene: TRBD1
V gene: TRBV5-5

CDR3 protein: ASSLTQGHTEAF
J gene: TRBJ1-1
D gene: .
V gene: TRBV7-3

CDR3 protein: SAKTDLPHEQY
J gene: TRBJ2-7
D gene: .
V gene: TRBV29-1

CDR3 protein: ASSPRPMRRSGNTIY
J gene: TRBJ1-3
D gene: .
V gene: TRBV19

CDR3 protein: ASSSSGVSYEQY
J gene: TRBJ2-7
D gene: .
V gene: TRBV5-1

CDR3 protein: ASSLARGPYEQY
J gene: TRBJ2-7
D gene: .
V gene: TRBV11-1

CDR3 protein: ASLGQGPYEQY
J gene: TRBJ2-7
D gene: TRBD1
V gene: TRBV28

CDR3 protein: ASSYNQLDAGYEQY
J gene: TRBJ2-7
D gene: .
V gene: TRBV5-1

CDR3 protein: ASSYFGQGDEKLF
J gene: TRBJ1-4
D gene: TRBD1
V gene: TRBV6-5

CDR3 protein: ASSSSSTSSYNSPLH
J gene: TRBJ1-6
D gene: .
V gene: TRBV7-2

CDR3 protein: ASSLAKRFGQDEQY
J gene: TRBJ2-7
D gene: .
V gene: TRBV5-4

CDR3 protein: ASSLDKTRMGYT
J gene: TRBJ1-2
D gene: .
V gene: TRBV7-9

CDR3 protein: ASSIRRLGSYNSPLH
J gene: TRBJ1-6
D gene: .
V gene: TRBV19

CDR3 protein: ASSQGQGQGFRYSNSPLH
J gene: TRBJ1-6
D gene: TRBD1
V gene: TRBV4-2

CDR3 protein: ASSPDWGGPTDTQY
J gene: TRBJ2-3
D gene: .
V gene: TRBV4-3

CDR3 protein: ASTSTGFVTQY
J gene: TRBJ2-3
D gene: .
V gene: TRBV28

CDR3 protein: ATSRAETGAGGYT
J gene: TRBJ1-2
D gene: TRBD1
V gene: TRBV15

CDR3 protein: ASSESRNYGYT
J gene: TRBJ1-2
D gene: .
V gene: TRBV6-1

CDR3 protein: ASSESRFERGVYNEQF
J gene: TRBJ2-1
D gene: TRBD2
V gene: TRBV6-1

CDR3 protein: ASSLRDLFYNSPLH
J gene: TRBJ1-6
D gene: .
V gene: TRBV21-1

CDR3 protein: ASSNPGGISGNTIY
J gene: TRBJ1-3
D gene: .
V gene: TRBV7-9

CDR3 protein: ASSLVPGDQPQH
J gene: TRBJ1-5
D gene: .
V gene: TRBV5-4

CDR3 protein: ASSLKGGGGAGTEAF
J gene: TRBJ1-1
D gene: TRBD1
V gene: TRBV9

CDR3 protein: ASRGGSRNIQY
J gene: TRBJ2-4
D gene: .
V gene: TRBV7-2

CDR3 protein: ASSGGYNSPLH
J gene: TRBJ1-6
D gene: .
V gene: TRBV10-2

CDR3 protein: ASSYSLGVQPQH
J gene: TRBJ1-5
D gene: .
V gene: TRBV6-5

CDR3 protein: ASSESLGNEKLF
J gene: TRBJ1-4
D gene: .
V gene: TRBV6-5

CDR3 protein: SVSGASYEQY
J gene: TRBJ2-7
D gene: .
V gene: TRBV29-1

CDR3 protein: ASRPTFATNEKLF
J gene: TRBJ1-4
D gene: .
V gene: TRBV7-2

CDR3 protein: ASSDPPTDTQY
J gene: TRBJ2-3
D gene: .
V gene: TRBV19

CDR3 protein: ASSKGTGNTDTQY
J gene: TRBJ2-3
D gene: .
V gene: TRBV19

CDR3 protein: ASSLDGNRYEQY
J gene: TRBJ2-7
D gene: .
V gene: TRBV6-5

CDR3 protein: ASSRLEAYNEQF
J gene: TRBJ2-1
D gene: .
V gene: TRBV27

CDR3 protein: ASIQGAQNSPLH
J gene: TRBJ1-6
D gene: TRBD1
V gene: TRBV7-9

CDR3 protein: ASSLVPQGVGQPQH
J gene: TRBJ1-5
D gene: TRBD1
V gene: TRBV28

CDR3 protein: ASSVPPPAGYEQY
J gene: TRBJ2-7
D gene: .
V gene: TRBV9

CDR3 protein: ASSLYPGEYGYT
J gene: TRBJ1-2
D gene: .
V gene: TRBV5-6

CDR3 protein: ASSEVGSNQPQH
J gene: TRBJ1-5
D gene: .
V gene: TRBV2

CDR3 protein: AWSRADLPTEQY
J gene: TRBJ2-7
D gene: .
V gene: TRBV30

CDR3 protein: ASSLDQGIDTQY
J gene: TRBJ2-3
D gene: .
V gene: TRBV7-2

CDR3 protein: ASSSSMRQGHNTGELF
J gene: TRBJ2-2
D gene: .
V gene: TRBV5-1

CDR3 protein: ASSLIRVFAASTEAF
J gene: TRBJ1-1
D gene: .
V gene: TRBV5-8

CDR3 protein: ASTLGQTLYQPQH
J gene: TRBJ1-5
D gene: .
V gene: TRBV6-5

CDR3 protein: ASSLPWTATYEQY
J gene: TRBJ2-7
D gene: .
V gene: TRBV7-8

CDR3 protein: ASSLRGTGRDTEAF
J gene: TRBJ1-1
D gene: .
V gene: TRBV28

CDR3 protein: ASSEPGLTNTGELF
J gene: TRBJ2-2
D gene: .
V gene: TRBV5-1

CDR3 protein: ASKGTGAGTGELF
J gene: TRBJ2-2
D gene: TRBD1
V gene: TRBV7-9